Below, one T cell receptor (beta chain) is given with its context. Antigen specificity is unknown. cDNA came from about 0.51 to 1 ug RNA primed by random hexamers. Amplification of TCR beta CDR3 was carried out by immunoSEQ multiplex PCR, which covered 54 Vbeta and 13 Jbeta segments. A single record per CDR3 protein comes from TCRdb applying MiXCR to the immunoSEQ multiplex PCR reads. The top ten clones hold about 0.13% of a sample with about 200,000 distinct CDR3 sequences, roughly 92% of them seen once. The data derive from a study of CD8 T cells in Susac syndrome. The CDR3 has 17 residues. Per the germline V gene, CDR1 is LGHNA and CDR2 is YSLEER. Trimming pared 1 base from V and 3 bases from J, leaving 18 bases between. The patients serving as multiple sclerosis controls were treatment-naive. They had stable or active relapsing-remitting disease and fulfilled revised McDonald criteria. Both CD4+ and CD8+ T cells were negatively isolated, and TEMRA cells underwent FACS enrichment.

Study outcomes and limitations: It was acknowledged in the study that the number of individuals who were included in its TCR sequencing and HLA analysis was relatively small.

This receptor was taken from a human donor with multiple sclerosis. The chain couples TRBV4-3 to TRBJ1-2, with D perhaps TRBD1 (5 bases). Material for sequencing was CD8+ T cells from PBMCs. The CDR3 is CASSQVQRQGQHYGYTF. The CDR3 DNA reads TGCGCCAGCAGCCAAGTGCAGCGGCAGGGTCAACACTATGGCTACACCTTC.